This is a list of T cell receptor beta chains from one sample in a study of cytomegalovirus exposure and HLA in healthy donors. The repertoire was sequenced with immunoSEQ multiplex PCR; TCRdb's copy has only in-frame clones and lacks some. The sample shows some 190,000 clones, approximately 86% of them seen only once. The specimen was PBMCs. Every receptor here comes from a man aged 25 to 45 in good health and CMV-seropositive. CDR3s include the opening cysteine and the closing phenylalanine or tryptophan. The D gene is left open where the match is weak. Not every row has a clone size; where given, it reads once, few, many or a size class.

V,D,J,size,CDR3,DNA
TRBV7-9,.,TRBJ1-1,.,CASSRQDEAFF,TGTGCCAGCAGTAGACAGGATGAAGCTTTCTTT
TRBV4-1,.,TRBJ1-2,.,CASSQGQLNYGYTF,TGCGCCAGCAGCCAAGGTCAGCTTAACTATGGCTACACCTTC
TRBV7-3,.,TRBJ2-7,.,CASSLAHEQYF,TGTGCCAGCAGCCTGGCCCACGAGCAGTACTTC
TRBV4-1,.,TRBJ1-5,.,CASSHVAGNQPQHF,TGCGCCAGCAGCCACGTAGCGGGGAATCAGCCCCAGCATTTT
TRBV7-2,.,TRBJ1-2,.,CASSYQSSTLGGDGYTF,TGTGCCAGCAGCTACCAGTCATCAACCCTCGGGGGCGATGGCTACACCTTC
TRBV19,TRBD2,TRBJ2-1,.,CASRSLADYNEQFF,TGTGCCAGTAGGAGTCTAGCGGATTACAATGAGCAGTTCTTC
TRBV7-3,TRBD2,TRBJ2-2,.,CASSLTVAGANTGELFF,TGTGCCAGCAGCTTAACGGTAGCGGGAGCGAACACCGGGGAGCTGTTTTTT
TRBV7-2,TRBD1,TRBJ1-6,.,CASRPIGQGNSPLHF,TGTGCCAGCAGACCGATCGGACAGGGGAATTCACCCCTCCACTTT
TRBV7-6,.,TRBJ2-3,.,CASSLGQLYGDTQYF,TGTGCCAGCAGCTTAGGACAGCTATACGGGGATACGCAGTATTTT
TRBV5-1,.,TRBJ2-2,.,CASSPGSIWGDGELFF,TGCGCCAGCAGCCCCGGCAGCATTTGGGGTGACGGGGAGCTGTTTTTT
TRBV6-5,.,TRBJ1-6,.,CASSYSGGNSPLHF,TGTGCCAGCAGTTACTCCGGCGGAAATTCACCCCTCCACTTT
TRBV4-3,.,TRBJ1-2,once,CASSLHRGETNYGYTF,TGCGCCAGCAGCCTACACCGGGGCGAAACTAACTATGGCTACACCTTC
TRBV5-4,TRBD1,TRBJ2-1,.,CASSYRTGIYNEQFF,TGTGCCAGCAGCTACCGGACAGGGATTTACAATGAGCAGTTCTTC
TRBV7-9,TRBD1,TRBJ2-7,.,CASSPRTGRGYEQYF,TGTGCCAGCAGCCCACGGACAGGTCGAGGCTACGAGCAGTACTTC
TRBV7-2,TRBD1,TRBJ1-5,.,CASSALTGGNQPQHF,TGTGCCAGCAGCGCCCTGACAGGGGGCAATCAGCCCCAGCATTTT
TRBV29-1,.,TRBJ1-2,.,CSVEDQGLGYGYTF,TGCAGCGTTGAAGATCAGGGATTAGGGTATGGCTACACCTTC
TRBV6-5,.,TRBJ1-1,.,CASSTQGSGNTEAFF,TGTGCCAGCAGTACACAGGGTAGTGGGAACACTGAAGCTTTCTTT
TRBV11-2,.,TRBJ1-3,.,CASSTRNTIYF,TGTGCCAGCAGCACCAGAAACACCATATATTTT